A selection of T cell receptor beta chains follows, all from one sample in a study of persistence of HIV-infected CD4 T cells. Sequencing used immunoSEQ multiplex PCR; TCRdb keeps in-frame clones, though not all of them. The sample includes just under 20,000 clones, more than 75% of them seen just once. These TCRs' antigens remain unknown. Sequencing was performed on CD4+ T cells sorted from PBMCs after approximately 20-hour stimulation, taken from a patient who received antiretroviral therapy. The receptors stem from an adult man with HIV who was CMV-seropositive. Both conserved end residues are part of each CDR3. The D gene is left open where the match is weak. Clone size appears in some rows only: once, few, many, or a class for an expanded clone.

>NA|TRBV7-8|once|TRBJ2-7
TGTGCCAGCAGCCCCCGAGGAGGACCTTACGAGCAGTACTTC
CASSPRGGPYEQYF
>NA|TRBV7-9|NA|TRBJ1-1
TGTGCCAGCAGCTTCGGACAGATGAACACTGAAGCTTTCTTT
CASSFGQMNTEAFF
>NA|TRBV24-1|NA|TRBJ2-3
TGTGCCACCAGCCCGGGACTCTTGAGGGATACGCAGTATTTT
CATSPGLLRDTQYF
>TRBD1|TRBV18|once|TRBJ1-4
TGTGCCAGCTCACAGGGGGCCAATGAAAAACTGTTTTTT
CASSQGANEKLFF
>NA|TRBV19|NA|TRBJ2-7
TGTGCCAGTAGTATCTACGAGCAGTACTTC
CASSIYEQYF
>NA|TRBV2|NA|TRBJ2-3
TGTGCCAGCAGTGGCCAGGGGATCACAGATACGCAGTATTTT
CASSGQGITDTQYF
>NA|TRBV2|NA|TRBJ2-1
TGTGCCAGCAGTGAAGATGCCTCTTTTGGCAATGAGCAGTTCTTC
CASSEDASFGNEQFF
>NA|TRBV7-9|once|TRBJ2-1
TGTGCCAGCAGCTTGACTTCGCTACTGAGCTCCTACAATGAGCAGTTCTTC
CASSLTSLLSSYNEQFF
>NA|TRBV9|few|TRBJ2-2
TGTGCCAGCAGCGTAGCCGACACCGGGGAGCTGTTTTTT
CASSVADTGELFF
>TRBD1|TRBV25-1|NA|TRBJ2-1
TGTGCCAGCAGTGAATATCAGGACAGGGACCACAATGAGCAGTTCTTC
CASSEYQDRDHNEQFF
>NA|TRBV18|NA|TRBJ2-4
TGTGCCAGCTCACCCCCAATAGCCAAAAACATTCAGTACTTC
CASSPPIAKNIQYF
>NA|TRBV6-5|few|TRBJ2-7
TGTGCCAGCAGTCCCGTGTCTTCGAATTCCTACGAGCAGTACTTC
CASSPVSSNSYEQYF
>NA|TRBV2|medium-sized|TRBJ2-1
TGTGCCAGCAGTGAAGCGCAAATGGGCAATGAGCAGTTCTTC
CASSEAQMGNEQFF
>NA|TRBV6-5|NA|TRBJ1-5
TGTGCCAGCAGCGCCTTCAGCAATCAGCCCCAGCATTTT
CASSAFSNQPQHF
>NA|TRBV19|once|TRBJ2-4
TGTGCCAGTAGTATAATACCGGGCAGGGAAGGAGCCAAAAACATTCAGTACTTC
CASSIIPGREGAKNIQYF
>NA|TRBV27|NA|TRBJ1-1
TGTGCCAGCAGTTCCACGGCCGGACTTCCGAACACTGAAGCTTTCTTT
CASSSTAGLPNTEAFF
>NA|TRBV9|NA|TRBJ1-2
TGTGCCAGCAGCGGGTCTACAAGCTATGGCTACACCTTC
CASSGSTSYGYTF
>TRBD1|TRBV9|NA|TRBJ1-1
TGTGCCAGCAGCGTGGACAGGGAGGGAAGAGAAGCTTTCTTT
CASSVDREGREAFF
>TRBD1|TRBV3-1/TRBV3-2|NA|TRBJ2-7
TGTGCCAGCAGCCAACCACCGGGACAGGGCTACGAGCAGTACTTC
CASSQPPGQGYEQYF
>NA|TRBV2|NA|TRBJ2-3
TGTGCCAGCGGGATATTGGGTACGCAGTATTTT
CASGILGTQYF
>TRBD1|TRBV19|NA|TRBJ1-2
TGTGCCAGTAGTAGCTCTTCTCAGGCCGGGACAGGGGGCGCGGGCTATGGCTACACCTTC
CASSSSSQAGTGGAGYGYTF
>NA|TRBV9|NA|TRBJ2-1
TGTGCCAGCAGCGAGGAGCCTTCAGACAATGAGCAGTTCTTC
CASSEEPSDNEQFF
>NA|TRBV28|NA|TRBJ2-2
TGTGCCAGCAGTTTAGTACCCCCGGGGATGACCGGGGAGCTGTTTTTT
CASSLVPPGMTGELFF
>NA|TRBV7-8|NA|TRBJ1-4
TGTGCCAGCAGACCTTCCGGGGGAGCTAATGAAAAACTGTTTTTT
CASRPSGGANEKLFF
>NA|TRBV28|large|TRBJ2-5
TGTGCCAGCAGTTTCTCCCAAGAGACCCAGTACTTC
CASSFSQETQYF
>NA|TRBV5-1|once|TRBJ2-7
TGCGCCAGCAGCCTCCAGGGACGGTCGTCCGACGAGCAGTACTTC
CASSLQGRSSDEQYF
>TRBD2|TRBV27|NA|TRBJ2-3
TGTGCCAGCAGTTCCCCAAGACTAGCGTCTAGCACAGATACGCAGTATTTT
CASSSPRLASSTDTQYF
>TRBD1|TRBV6-1|NA|TRBJ2-3
TGTGCCAGCAGTGTAATGGACAGGGGTCCTAGCACAGATACGCAGTATTTT
CASSVMDRGPSTDTQYF
>NA|TRBV6-5|NA|TRBJ2-2
TGTGCCAGCAGAGACAGGTCCGGGGGCGGGGAGCTGTTTTTT
CASRDRSGGGELFF
>TRBD2|TRBV3-1/TRBV3-2|NA|TRBJ2-6
TGTGCCAGCAGCCGAGCGGGGGCCTTATCTGGGGCCAACGTCCTGACTTTC
CASSRAGALSGANVLTF
>TRBD1|TRBV4-2|NA|TRBJ1-6
TGTGCCAGCAGCCAAGATGGCCAGGGGGCTTCACCCCTCCACTTT
CASSQDGQGASPLHF
>NA|TRBV6-1|NA|TRBJ1-1
TGTGCCAGCAGTCACCCGGGTGTGAACACTGAAGCTTTCTTT
CASSHPGVNTEAFF
>NA|TRBV9|NA|TRBJ1-1
TGTGCCAGCAGCGCGTATCCGGGACGGTCGAACACTGAAGCTTTCTTT
CASSAYPGRSNTEAFF
>NA|TRBV9|NA|TRBJ1-1
TGTGCCAGCAGCGGGAGACAGGTCGGCACTGAAGCTTTCTTT
CASSGRQVGTEAFF
>NA|TRBV27|NA|TRBJ2-3
TGTGCCAGCAGTTTAGGGGCAGGGAGGCAGTATTTT
CASSLGAGRQYF
>NA|TRBV20-1|NA|TRBJ2-7
TGCAGTGCTAATGATCCAGGTAGCTCCTACGAGCAGTACTTC
CSANDPGSSYEQYF
>NA|TRBV19|NA|TRBJ2-1
TGTGCCAGTAAAGTACAAACTGGTCGAAATGAGCAGTTCTTC
CASKVQTGRNEQFF
>TRBD1|TRBV6-1|few|TRBJ1-6
TGTGCCAGCAGGCTCGGACAGGTACTTTCACCCCTCCACTTT
CASRLGQVLSPLHF
>NA|TRBV9|once|TRBJ2-3
TGTGCCAGCAGCCCTCGGGACACTACAGATACGCAGTATTTT
CASSPRDTTDTQYF
>NA|TRBV20-1|NA|TRBJ2-3
TGCAGTGCTAATGAGGTGATAACAGATACGCAGTATTTT
CSANEVITDTQYF
>NA|TRBV6-5|NA|TRBJ1-4
TGTGCCAGCACCTACACTCCAACTAATGAAAAACTGTTTTTT
CASTYTPTNEKLFF
>NA|TRBV19|NA|TRBJ1-5
TGTGCCAGTATTAGAACAGCCGGTCAGCCCCAGCATTTT
CASIRTAGQPQHF
>TRBD1|TRBV10-2|NA|TRBJ1-2
TGCGCCAGCAGTGAGGGGATTCGACAGGGGGGCTATGGCTACACCTTC
CASSEGIRQGGYGYTF
>NA|TRBV19|NA|TRBJ1-2
TGTGCCAGTAGTATTGGAGGATCAGCTAACTATGGCTACACCTTC
CASSIGGSANYGYTF
>NA|TRBV7-3|NA|TRBJ2-1
TGTGCCAGCAGCTTGGACAGTACCTCCAATGAGCAGTTCTTC
CASSLDSTSNEQFF
>TRBD1|TRBV3-1/TRBV3-2|NA|TRBJ2-2
TGTGCCAGCAGCAAGGGGGCAGGGTCAACCGGGGAGCTGTTTTTT
CASSKGAGSTGELFF
>TRBD1|TRBV3-1/TRBV3-2|NA|TRBJ2-1
TGTGCCAGCAGCCAGGGACAGGGCCACAATGAGCAGTTCTTC
CASSQGQGHNEQFF
>NA|TRBV18|NA|TRBJ1-4
TGTGCCAGCTCACCTCGGACGGGGAATAATGAAAAACTGTTTTTT
CASSPRTGNNEKLFF
>NA|TRBV10-3|NA|TRBJ1-2
TGTGCCATCAGCGGCACAGACTATGGCTACACCTTC
CAISGTDYGYTF
>NA|TRBV2|NA|TRBJ2-2
TGTGCCAGCAGTGGTCGGCGGGGCACCGGGGAGCTGTTTTTT
CASSGRRGTGELFF
>NA|TRBV25-1|NA|TRBJ2-5
TGTGCCAGCAGTGAATTAGGAACAGGGCAGTACCAAGAGACCCAGTACTTC
CASSELGTGQYQETQYF
>NA|TRBV5-1|NA|TRBJ1-1
TGCGCCAGCAGCTTTAGGGACGAAAGCACTGAAGCTTTCTTT
CASSFRDESTEAFF
>NA|TRBV6-5|few|TRBJ2-2
TGTGCCAGCAGTTTAACTAGCAGAAACACCGGGGAGCTGTTTTTT
CASSLTSRNTGELFF
>NA|TRBV27|once|TRBJ2-7
TGTGCCAGCAGTCCCCGGTTTGGTACCTACGAGCAGTACTTC
CASSPRFGTYEQYF